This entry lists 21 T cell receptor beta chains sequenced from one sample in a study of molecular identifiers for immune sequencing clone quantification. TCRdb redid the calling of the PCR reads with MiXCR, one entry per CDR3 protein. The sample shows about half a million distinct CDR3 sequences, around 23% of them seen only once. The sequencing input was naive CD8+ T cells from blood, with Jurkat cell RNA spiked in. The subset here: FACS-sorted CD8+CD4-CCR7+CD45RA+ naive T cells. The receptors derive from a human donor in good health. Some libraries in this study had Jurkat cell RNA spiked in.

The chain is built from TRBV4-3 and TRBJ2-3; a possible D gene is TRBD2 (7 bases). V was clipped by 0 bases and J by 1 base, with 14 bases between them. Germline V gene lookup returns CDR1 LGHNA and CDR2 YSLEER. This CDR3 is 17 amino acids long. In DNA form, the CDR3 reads TGCGCCAGCAGCCAAGATTTCGGCGGGGGCCGCACAGATACGCAGTATTTT. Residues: CASSQDFGGGRTDTQYF.

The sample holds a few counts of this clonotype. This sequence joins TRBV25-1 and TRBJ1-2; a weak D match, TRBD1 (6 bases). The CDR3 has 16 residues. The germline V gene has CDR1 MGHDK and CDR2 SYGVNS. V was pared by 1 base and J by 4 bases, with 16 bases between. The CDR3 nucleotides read TGTGCCAGCAGTGAATCTGGGGGCAGTCTGTCCTATGGCTACACCTTC. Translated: CASSESGGSLSYGYTF.

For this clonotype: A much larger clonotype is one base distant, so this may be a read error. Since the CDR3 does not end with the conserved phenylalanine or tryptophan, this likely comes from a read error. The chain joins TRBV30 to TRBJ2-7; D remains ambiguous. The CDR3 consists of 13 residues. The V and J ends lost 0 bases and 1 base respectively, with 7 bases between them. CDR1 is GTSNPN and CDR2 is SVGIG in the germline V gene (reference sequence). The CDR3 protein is CAWSVGSSYEQYI. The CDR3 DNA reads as TGTGCCTGGAGTGTGGGATCTTCCTACGAGCAGTACATC.

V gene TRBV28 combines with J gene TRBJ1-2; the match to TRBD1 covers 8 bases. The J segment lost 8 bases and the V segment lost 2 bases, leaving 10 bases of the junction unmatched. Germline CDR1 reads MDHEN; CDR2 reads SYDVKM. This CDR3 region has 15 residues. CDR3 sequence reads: CASSLQGAEAFGYTF. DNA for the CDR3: TGTGCCAGCAGTTTACAGGGGGCCGAGGCCTTCGGCTACACCTTC.

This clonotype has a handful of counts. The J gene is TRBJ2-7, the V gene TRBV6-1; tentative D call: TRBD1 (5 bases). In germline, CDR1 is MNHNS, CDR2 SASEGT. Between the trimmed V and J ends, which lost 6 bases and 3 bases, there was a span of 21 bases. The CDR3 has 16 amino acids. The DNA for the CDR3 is TGTGCCAGCAGCGCACCCCTGCAGGGTCTATTCTACGAGCAGTACTTC. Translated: CASSAPLQGLFYEQYF.

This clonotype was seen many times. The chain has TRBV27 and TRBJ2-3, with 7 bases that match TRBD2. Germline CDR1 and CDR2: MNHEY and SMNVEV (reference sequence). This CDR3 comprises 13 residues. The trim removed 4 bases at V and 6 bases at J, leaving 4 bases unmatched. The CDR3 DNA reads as TGTGCCAGCAGTTCAGGACTAGTGGATACGCAGTATTTT. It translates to CASSSGLVDTQYF.

The CDR3 sequence is CASSVDINQPQHF. In DNA, the CDR3 is TGTGCCAGCAGCGTAGACATCAATCAGCCCCAGCATTTT. The chain carries TRBV9 and TRBJ1-5, with no clear D. Trimming took off 0 bases at V and 3 bases at J, with 4 bases between the two ends. Germline CDR1 and CDR2: SGDLS and YYNGEE. CDR3 size: 13 residues.

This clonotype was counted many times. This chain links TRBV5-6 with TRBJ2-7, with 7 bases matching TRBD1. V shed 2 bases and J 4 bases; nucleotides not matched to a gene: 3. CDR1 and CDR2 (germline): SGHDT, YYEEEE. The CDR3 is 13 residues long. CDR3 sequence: CASSLIQGYEQYF. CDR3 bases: TGTGCCAGCAGCTTAATACAGGGGTACGAGCAGTACTTC.

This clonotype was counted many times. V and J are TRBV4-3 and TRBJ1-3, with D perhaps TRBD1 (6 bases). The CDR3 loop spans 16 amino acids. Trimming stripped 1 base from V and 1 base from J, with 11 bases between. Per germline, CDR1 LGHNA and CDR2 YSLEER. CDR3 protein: CASSQARDISGNTIYF. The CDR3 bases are TGCGCCAGCAGCCAAGCTAGGGACATTTCTGGAAACACCATATATTTT.

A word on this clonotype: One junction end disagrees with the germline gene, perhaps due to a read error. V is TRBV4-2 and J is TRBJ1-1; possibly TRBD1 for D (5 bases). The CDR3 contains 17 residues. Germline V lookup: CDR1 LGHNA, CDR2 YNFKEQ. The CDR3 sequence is CASSQEGLGGVNTEAFF. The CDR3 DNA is TGTGCTAGCAGCCAAGAAGGACTAGGAGGGGTGAACACTGAAGCTTTCTTT.

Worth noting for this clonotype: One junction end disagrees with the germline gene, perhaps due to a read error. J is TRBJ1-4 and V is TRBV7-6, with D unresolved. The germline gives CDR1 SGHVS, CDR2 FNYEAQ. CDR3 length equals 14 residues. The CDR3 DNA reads TGTGCCAGCGGCTTGACGTATTCTCCTGAAAAACTGTTTTTT. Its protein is CASGLTYSPEKLFF.

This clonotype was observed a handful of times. CDR3 in amino acids: CASSVGSVRVNYGYTF. CDR3 bases: TGTGCCAGCAGCGTAGGATCAGTTAGAGTCAACTATGGCTACACCTTC. This sequence joins TRBV9 and TRBJ1-2; D is unclear. Germline CDR1 is SGDLS and CDR2 is YYNGEE. The CDR3 sequence is 16 residues long. The V end lost 0 bases, the J end lost 2 bases, and 14 bases lay between the germline ends.

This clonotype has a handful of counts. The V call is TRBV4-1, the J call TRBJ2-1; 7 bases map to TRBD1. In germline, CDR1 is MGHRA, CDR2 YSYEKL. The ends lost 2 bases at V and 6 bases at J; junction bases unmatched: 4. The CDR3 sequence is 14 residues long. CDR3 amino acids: CASSQLQGSNEQFF. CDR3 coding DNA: TGCGCCAGCAGCCAATTACAGGGGAGCAATGAGCAGTTCTTC.

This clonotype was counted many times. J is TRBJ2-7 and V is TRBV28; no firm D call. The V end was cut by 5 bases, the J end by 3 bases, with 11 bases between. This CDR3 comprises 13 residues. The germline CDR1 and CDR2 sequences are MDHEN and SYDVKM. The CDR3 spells CASSPNVGYEQYF. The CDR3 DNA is TGTGCCAGCAGTCCAAACGTGGGCTACGAGCAGTACTTC.

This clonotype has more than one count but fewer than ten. Here the CDR3 DNA reads TGTGCCAGCAGCCCGACGACCTCTCAGGGACGATATGGCTACACCTTC. This translates into CASSPTTSQGRYGYTF. This chain links TRBV7-9 with TRBJ1-2; a possible D gene is TRBD1 (5 bases). V lost 5 bases and J 5 bases, leaving 21 bases between the germline ends. Germline assignment: CDR1 SEHNR and CDR2 FQNEAQ (reference sequence). The CDR3 has 16 residues.

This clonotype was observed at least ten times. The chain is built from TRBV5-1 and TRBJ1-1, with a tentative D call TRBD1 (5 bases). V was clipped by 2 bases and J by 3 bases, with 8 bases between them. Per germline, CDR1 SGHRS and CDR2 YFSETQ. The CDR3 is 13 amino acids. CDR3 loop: CASSFAGDTEAFF. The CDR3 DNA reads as TGCGCCAGCAGCTTTGCGGGGGACACTGAAGCTTTCTTT. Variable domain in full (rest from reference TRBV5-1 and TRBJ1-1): KAGVTQTPRYLIKTRGQQVTLSCSPISGHRSVSWYQQTPGQGLQFLFEYFSETQRNKGNFPGRFSGRQFSNSRSEMNVSTLELGDSALYLCASSFAGDTEAFFGQGTRLTVV.

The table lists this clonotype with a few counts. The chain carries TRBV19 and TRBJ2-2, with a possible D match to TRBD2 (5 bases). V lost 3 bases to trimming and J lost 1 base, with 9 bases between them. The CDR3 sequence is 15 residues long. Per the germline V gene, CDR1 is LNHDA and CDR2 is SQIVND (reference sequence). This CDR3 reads CASSIRGGNTGELFF. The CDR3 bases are TGTGCCAGTAGTATTAGAGGAGGGAACACCGGGGAGCTGTTTTTT.

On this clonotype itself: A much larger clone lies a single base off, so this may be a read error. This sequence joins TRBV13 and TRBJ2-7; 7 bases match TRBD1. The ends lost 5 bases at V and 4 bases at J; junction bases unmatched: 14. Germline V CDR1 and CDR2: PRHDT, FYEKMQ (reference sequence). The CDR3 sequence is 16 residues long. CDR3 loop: CASSRPVGQNSYEQYF. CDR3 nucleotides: TGTGCCAGCAGCCGCCCCGTGGGACAGAACTCGTACGAGCAGTACTTC.

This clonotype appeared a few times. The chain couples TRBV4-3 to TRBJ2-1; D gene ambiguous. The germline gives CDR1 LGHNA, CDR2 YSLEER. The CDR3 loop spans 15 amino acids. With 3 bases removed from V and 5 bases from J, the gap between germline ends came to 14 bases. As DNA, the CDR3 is TGCGCCAGCAGCCAGATCCTTGGGTCACACAATGAGCAGTTCTTC. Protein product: CASSQILGSHNEQFF.

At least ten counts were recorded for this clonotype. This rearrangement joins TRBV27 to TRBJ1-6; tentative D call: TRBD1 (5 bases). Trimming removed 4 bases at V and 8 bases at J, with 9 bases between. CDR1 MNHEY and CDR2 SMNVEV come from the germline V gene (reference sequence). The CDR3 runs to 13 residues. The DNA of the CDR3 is TGTGCCAGCAGTTACGGGACGTATTCACCCCTCCACTTT. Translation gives CASSYGTYSPLHF.

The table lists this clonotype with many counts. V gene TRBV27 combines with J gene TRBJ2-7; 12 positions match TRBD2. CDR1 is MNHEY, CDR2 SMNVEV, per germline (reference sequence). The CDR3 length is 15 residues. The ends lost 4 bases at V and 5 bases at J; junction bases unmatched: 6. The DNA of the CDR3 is TGTGCCAGCAGTTCCCTAGCGGGAGGGCCCGACGAGCAGTACTTC. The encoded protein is CASSSLAGGPDEQYF.